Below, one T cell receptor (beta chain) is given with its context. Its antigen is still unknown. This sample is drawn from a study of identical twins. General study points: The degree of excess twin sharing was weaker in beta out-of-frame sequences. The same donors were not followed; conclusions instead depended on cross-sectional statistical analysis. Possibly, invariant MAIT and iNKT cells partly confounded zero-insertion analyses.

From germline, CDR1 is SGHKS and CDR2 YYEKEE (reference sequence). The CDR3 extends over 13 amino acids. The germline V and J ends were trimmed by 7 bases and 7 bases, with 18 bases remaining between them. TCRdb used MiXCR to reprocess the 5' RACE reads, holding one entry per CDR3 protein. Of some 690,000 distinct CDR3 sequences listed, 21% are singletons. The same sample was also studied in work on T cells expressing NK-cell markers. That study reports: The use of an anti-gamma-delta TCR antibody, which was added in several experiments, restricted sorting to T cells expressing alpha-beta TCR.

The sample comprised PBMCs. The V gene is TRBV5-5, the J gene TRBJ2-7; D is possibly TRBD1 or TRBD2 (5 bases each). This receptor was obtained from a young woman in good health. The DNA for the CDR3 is TGTGCCAGCCTGGGACCTCCCCTTTTGGAGCAGTACTTC. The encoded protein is CASLGPPLLEQYF. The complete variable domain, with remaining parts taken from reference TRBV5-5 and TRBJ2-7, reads DAGVTQSPTHLIKTRGQQVTLRCSPISGHKSVSWYQQVLGQGPQFIFQYYEKEERGRGNFPDRFSARQFPNYSSELNVNALLLGDSALYLCASLGPPLLEQYFGPGTRLTVT.